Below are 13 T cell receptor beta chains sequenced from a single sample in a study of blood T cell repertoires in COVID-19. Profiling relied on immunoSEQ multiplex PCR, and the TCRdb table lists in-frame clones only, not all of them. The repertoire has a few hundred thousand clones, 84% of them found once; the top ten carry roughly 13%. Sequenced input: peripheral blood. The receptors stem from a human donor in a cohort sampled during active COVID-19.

The CDR3 DNA is TGTGCTAGTGGTAAACAGGGGGGGCCTAATGAAAAACTGTTTTTT. Protein sequence: CASGKQGGPNEKLFF. This chain links TRBV12-5 with TRBJ1-4, with 8 bases lining up with TRBD1. The V segment lost 5 bases and the J segment 3 bases; nucleotides outside the gene matches: 5. The germline CDR1 and CDR2 sequences are LGHNT and FRNRAP. CDR3 length equals 15 residues.

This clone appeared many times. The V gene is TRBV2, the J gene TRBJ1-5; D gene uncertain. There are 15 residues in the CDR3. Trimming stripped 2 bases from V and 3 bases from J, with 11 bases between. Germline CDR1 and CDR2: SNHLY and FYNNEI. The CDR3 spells CASSESGPINQPQHF. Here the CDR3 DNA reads TGTGCCAGCAGTGAAAGCGGCCCGATCAATCAGCCCCAGCATTTT. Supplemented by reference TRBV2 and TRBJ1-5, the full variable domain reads EPEVTQTPSHQVTQMGQEVILRCVPISNHLYFYWYRQILGQKVEFLVSFYNNEISEKSEIFDDQFSVERPDGSNFTLKIRSTKLEDSAMYFCASSESGPINQPQHFGDGTRLSIL.

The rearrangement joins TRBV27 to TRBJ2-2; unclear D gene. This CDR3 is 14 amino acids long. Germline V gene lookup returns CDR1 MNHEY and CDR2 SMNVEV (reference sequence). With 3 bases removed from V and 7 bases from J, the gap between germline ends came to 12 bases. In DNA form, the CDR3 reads TGTGCCAGCAGTTTTTCCCCTTCTAGCGGGGAGCTGTTTTTT. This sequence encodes CASSFSPSSGELFF.

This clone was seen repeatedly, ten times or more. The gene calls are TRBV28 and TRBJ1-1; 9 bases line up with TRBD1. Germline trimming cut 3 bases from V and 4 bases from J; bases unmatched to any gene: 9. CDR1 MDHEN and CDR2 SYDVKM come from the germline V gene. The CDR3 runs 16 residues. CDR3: CASSFGPTGGTTEAFF. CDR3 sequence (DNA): TGTGCCAGCAGTTTCGGGCCGACAGGGGGGACCACTGAAGCTTTCTTT.

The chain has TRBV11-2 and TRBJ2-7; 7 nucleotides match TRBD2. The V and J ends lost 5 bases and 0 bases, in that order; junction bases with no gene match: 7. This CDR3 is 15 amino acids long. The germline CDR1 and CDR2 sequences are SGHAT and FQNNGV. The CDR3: CASSGLGTDSYEQYF. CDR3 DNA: TGTGCCAGCAGCGGACTAGGGACGGACTCCTACGAGCAGTACTTC.

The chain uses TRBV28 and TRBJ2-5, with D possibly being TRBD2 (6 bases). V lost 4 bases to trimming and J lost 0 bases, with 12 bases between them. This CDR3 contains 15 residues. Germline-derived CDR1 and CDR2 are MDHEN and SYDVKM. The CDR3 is CASSSGGAHQETQYF. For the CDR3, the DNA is TGTGCCAGCAGTTCCGGAGGGGCCCACCAAGAGACCCAGTACTTC. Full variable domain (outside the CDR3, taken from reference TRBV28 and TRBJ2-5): DVKVTQSSRYLVKRTGEKVFLECVQDMDHENMFWYRQDPGLGLRLIYFSYDVKMKEKGDIPEGYSVSREKKERFSLILESASTNQTSMYLCASSSGGAHQETQYFGPGTRLLVL.

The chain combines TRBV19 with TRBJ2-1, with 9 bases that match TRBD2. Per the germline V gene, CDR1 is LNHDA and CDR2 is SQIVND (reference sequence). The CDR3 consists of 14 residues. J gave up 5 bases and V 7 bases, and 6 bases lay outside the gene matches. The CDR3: CASKTSGLNNEQFF. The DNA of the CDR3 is TGTGCCAGTAAGACTAGCGGACTAAACAATGAGCAGTTCTTC.

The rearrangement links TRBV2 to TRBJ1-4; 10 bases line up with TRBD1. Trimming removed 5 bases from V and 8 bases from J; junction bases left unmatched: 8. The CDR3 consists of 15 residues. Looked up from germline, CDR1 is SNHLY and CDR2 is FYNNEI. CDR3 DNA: TGTGCCAGCAGTTTTGAGAGACAGGGGGCGGAAAAACTGTTTTTT. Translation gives CASSFERQGAEKLFF.

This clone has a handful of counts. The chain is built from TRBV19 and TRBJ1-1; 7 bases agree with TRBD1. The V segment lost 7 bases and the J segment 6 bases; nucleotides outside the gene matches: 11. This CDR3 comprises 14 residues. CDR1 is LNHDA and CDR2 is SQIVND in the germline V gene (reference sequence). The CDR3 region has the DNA TGTGCCAGTACCTGGCGGACAGGCAACGCTGAAGCTTTCTTT. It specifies CASTWRTGNAEAFF.

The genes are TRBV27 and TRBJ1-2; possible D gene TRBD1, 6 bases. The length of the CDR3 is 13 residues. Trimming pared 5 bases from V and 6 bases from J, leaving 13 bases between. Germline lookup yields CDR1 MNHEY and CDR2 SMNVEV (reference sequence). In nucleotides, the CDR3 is TGTGCCAGCAGTCGAACAGGGCGGGATGGCTACACCTTC. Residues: CASSRTGRDGYTF.

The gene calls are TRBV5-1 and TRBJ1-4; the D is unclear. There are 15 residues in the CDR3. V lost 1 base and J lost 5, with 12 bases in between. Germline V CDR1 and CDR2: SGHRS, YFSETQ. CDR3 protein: CASSLSAGKNEKLFF. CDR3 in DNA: TGCGCCAGCAGCTTGAGTGCGGGAAAAAATGAAAAACTGTTTTTT.

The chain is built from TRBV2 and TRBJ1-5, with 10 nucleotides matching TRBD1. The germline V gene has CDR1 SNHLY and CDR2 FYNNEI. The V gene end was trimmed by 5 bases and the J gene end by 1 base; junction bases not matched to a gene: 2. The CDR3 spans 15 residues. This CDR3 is CASSRQGASNQPQHF. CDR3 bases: TGTGCCAGCAGTAGACAGGGGGCGAGCAATCAGCCCCAGCATTTT. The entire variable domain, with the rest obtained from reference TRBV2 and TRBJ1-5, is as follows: EPEVTQTPSHQVTQMGQEVILRCVPISNHLYFYWYRQILGQKVEFLVSFYNNEISEKSEIFDDQFSVERPDGSNFTLKIRSTKLEDSAMYFCASSRQGASNQPQHFGDGTRLSIL.

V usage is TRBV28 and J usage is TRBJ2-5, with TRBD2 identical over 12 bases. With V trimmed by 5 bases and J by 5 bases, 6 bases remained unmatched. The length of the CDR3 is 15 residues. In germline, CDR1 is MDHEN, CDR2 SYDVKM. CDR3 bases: TGTGCCAGCAGTGCCTGGACTAGCGGGACGGAGACCCAGTACTTC. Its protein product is CASSAWTSGTETQYF.